A selection of T cell receptor beta chains follows, all from one sample in a study of blood T cell repertoires in COVID-19. Method: immunoSEQ multiplex PCR; TCRdb's copy keeps in-frame clones and lacks some. The sample records under 400,000 clones, about 91% being singletons. Sequenced material: peripheral blood. The receptors here all came from a woman in her twenties or thirties with COVID-19, enrolled during active disease. CDR3s include the opening cysteine and the closing phenylalanine or tryptophan. A D gene is named only where the DNA matches it firmly. Expanded clones are given a class, and other clones once, few, many or no size at all.

clone_size,d_call,j_call,v_call,cdr3_nt,cdr3_aa
-,TRBD2,TRBJ2-1,TRBV27,TGTGCCAGCAGCCAGGGATCGCTAGCGGGTTACAATGAGCAGTTCTTC,CASSQGSLAGYNEQFF
-,-,TRBJ1-3,TRBV5-1,TGCGCCAGCAGCGATCGCAGGTCCTCTGGAAACACCATATATTTT,CASSDRRSSGNTIYF
-,TRBD1,TRBJ1-1,TRBV6-1,TGTGCCAGCAGTGATCCTTGGACAGGCCCAATAATTTTCTTT,CASSDPWTGPIIFF
-,-,TRBJ2-2,TRBV5-1,TGCGCCAGCAGCTTCGACAGGCCGAACACCGGGGAGCTGTTTTTT,CASSFDRPNTGELFF
-,TRBD1,TRBJ1-1,TRBV2,TGTGCCAGCAGTGACTTGGGACAGGGCACTGAAGCTTTCTTT,CASSDLGQGTEAFF
-,-,TRBJ2-5,TRBV2,TGTGCCAGCAGTGAGGGTTTTGGGCGGCTAGCGGAGACCCAGTACTTC,CASSEGFGRLAETQYF
-,TRBD1,TRBJ1-5,TRBV5-6,TGTGCCAGCAGCTCCGGACAGGGGGCACCGCAGCCCCAGCATTTT,CASSSGQGAPQPQHF
-,TRBD2,TRBJ2-3,TRBV28,TGTGCCAGCAGGATAAGGGCTAGCGGGGGTTTCGGGACAGATACGCAGTATTTT,CASRIRASGGFGTDTQYF
-,TRBD1,TRBJ1-2,TRBV9,TGTGCCAGCAGAGGACAGGGAGACTATGGCTACACCTTC,CASRGQGDYGYTF
-,-,TRBJ2-5,TRBV6-2/TRBV6-3,TGTGCCAGCAGTTACTACAAAGATGGCCAGTACTTC,CASSYYKDGQYF
-,TRBD2,TRBJ2-3,TRBV19,TGTGCCAGTAGCAAATCCCCCAGCGGGGGGGCCGCAGATACGCAGTATTTT,CASSKSPSGGAADTQYF
once,-,TRBJ2-5,TRBV13,TGTGCCAGCAGCGGCAGGGGTATCGAGACCCAGTACTTC,CASSGRGIETQYF
-,TRBD2,TRBJ2-2,TRBV20-1,TGCAGTGCTAGTGGACCCCCGGGACTAGCGGGGGTAACCGGGGAGCTGTTTTTT,CSASGPPGLAGVTGELFF
-,-,TRBJ1-1,TRBV30,TGTGCCTGGAGCCCATTAACAGCGAACACTGAAGCTTTCTTT,CAWSPLTANTEAFF
-,-,TRBJ2-2,TRBV4-2,TGTGCCAGCAGCCAAGAGGGCCGTAGTGCCGGGGAGCTGTTTTTT,CASSQEGRSAGELFF
-,-,TRBJ2-5,TRBV7-7,TGTGCCAGCAGCTTAGGATTCGGTAGCCGGGAGACCCAGTACTTC,CASSLGFGSRETQYF
-,TRBD1,TRBJ1-4,TRBV19,TGTGCCAGTGGACTCGGGACAGGGTATGAAAAACTGTTTTTT,CASGLGTGYEKLFF
-,-,TRBJ2-3,TRBV7-9,TGTGCCAGCAGCTCCCAGGGCTCCCGACGGTATTTT,CASSSQGSRRYF
-,-,TRBJ2-5,TRBV28,TGTGCCAGCCGACATGGTCGGGATAGACTTCAGACCCAGTACTTC,CASRHGRDRLQTQYF
-,TRBD1,TRBJ1-1,TRBV10-3,TGTGCCATCAGAGGACAGGGAGCGAACACTGAAGCTTTCTTT,CAIRGQGANTEAFF
-,TRBD1,TRBJ1-3,TRBV2,TGTGCCAGCAGGGGCAGGGGGCCTGGAAACACCATATATTTT,CASRGRGPGNTIYF
-,TRBD2,TRBJ2-3,TRBV27,TGTGCCAGCAGTTTACGGGCGGGGGGGCCTTATACGCAGTATTTT,CASSLRAGGPYTQYF
-,-,TRBJ1-5,TRBV6-5,TGTGCCCCCGGGGGTCTCAATCAGCCCCAGCATTTT,CAPGGLNQPQHF
-,TRBD1,TRBJ2-7,TRBV7-9,TGTGCCAGCAGGGGGACAGGGGGCGGCGAGCAGTACTTC,CASRGTGGGEQYF
-,-,TRBJ2-2,TRBV11-2,TGTGCCAGCAGCTTATCGGGGGAGTACACCGGGGAGCTGTTTTTT,CASSLSGEYTGELFF
-,-,TRBJ1-2,TRBV29-1,TGCAGCGTTGAAGATCCCAGGGGCGATAACTATGGCTACACCTTC,CSVEDPRGDNYGYTF
-,-,TRBJ1-5,TRBV6-6,TGTGCCAGCACCTGGGGGGAATCTGGTCAGCCCCAGCATTTT,CASTWGESGQPQHF
-,-,TRBJ2-5,TRBV7-6,TGTGCCAGCAGCTTAGCCCTATTAGACACGCCTGGAGAGACCCAGTACTTC,CASSLALLDTPGETQYF
few,-,TRBJ1-5,TRBV21-1,TGTGCCAGCAGCAACACCGACGTCAGGGCTTGTCAGCCCCAGCATTTT,CASSNTDVRACQPQHF
-,TRBD2,TRBJ2-5,TRBV5-1,TGCGCCAGCAGCAGCGGGACTCTGGAGACCCAGTACTTC,CASSSGTLETQYF
-,TRBD1,TRBJ2-5,TRBV7-2,TGTGCCAGCAGCTTAGCCCTCGGGACAGGGACAAGAGAGACCCAGTACTTC,CASSLALGTGTRETQYF
-,TRBD1,TRBJ1-5,TRBV6-5,TGTGCCACTACGGGACAGAACTCCAATCAGCCCCAGCATTTT,CATTGQNSNQPQHF
-,-,TRBJ2-3,TRBV3-1/TRBV3-2,TGTGCCGGAAAGAGGCGACGGGGAACAGATACGCAGTATTTT,CAGKRRRGTDTQYF
-,-,TRBJ2-7,TRBV18,TGTGCCAGCTCCGAAGCTTCCTACGAGCAGTACTTC,CASSEASYEQYF
-,TRBD1,TRBJ1-5,TRBV2,TGTGCCAGCAGTCCCCACTCCGGGACAGCAGGGGAGCCCCAGCATTTT,CASSPHSGTAGEPQHF
-,-,TRBJ2-7,TRBV11-2,TGTGCCAGCAGCCGGACAGACTCCTACGAGCAGTACTTC,CASSRTDSYEQYF
few,-,TRBJ1-2,TRBV2,TGTGCCAGCAGTGAAAACACTCGACTATATGGCTACACCTTC,CASSENTRLYGYTF
-,-,TRBJ1-2,TRBV5-8,TGTGCCAGCAGCCAGGGGGGCTACACCTTC,CASSQGGYTF
-,-,TRBJ2-3,TRBV27,TGTGCCAGCAGTATACAGGTGCCTCGAAGCACAGATACGCAGTATTTT,CASSIQVPRSTDTQYF
-,-,TRBJ1-2,TRBV19,TGTGCCAGTAGTTGGGGGCCGCGGAATGGCTACACCTTC,CASSWGPRNGYTF
-,-,TRBJ2-1,TRBV7-3,TGTGCCAGCAGCATGTATGGGACTTCTCGAGGCGGTGCCTCCTACAATGAGCAGTTCTTC,CASSMYGTSRGGASYNEQFF
-,-,TRBJ1-2,TRBV6-5,TGTGCCAGCAGTAGGACAGCTAACTATGGCTACACCTTC,CASSRTANYGYTF
-,-,TRBJ2-7,TRBV9,TGTGCCAGCAGCTGGGGGGTGGACGGATCCTACGAGCAGTACTTC,CASSWGVDGSYEQYF
-,-,TRBJ2-3,TRBV5-1,TGCGCCAGCAGCTTGGACGGGGGTGGTGATACGCAGTATTTT,CASSLDGGGDTQYF
-,-,TRBJ1-6,TRBV19,TGTGCCAGTAGACCGACAGCGTCTGGCTCCTATAATTCACCCCTCCACTTT,CASRPTASGSYNSPLHF
-,-,TRBJ2-1,TRBV6-1,TGTGCCAGCAGTGAAGGTTATAGTGCCTGGAATGAGCAGTTCTTC,CASSEGYSAWNEQFF
few,-,TRBJ1-2,TRBV19,TGTGCCAGTAGTATTTCGGGACTAGTTCGCACCTTC,CASSISGLVRTF